The T cell receptor beta chain under discussion was sequenced for a study of neoadjuvant anti-PD-1 for oral cavity cancer (dated by TCRdb to 2020 to 2022). As for the study more broadly: Patients mostly received three to four biweekly doses of nivolumab at 3 mg/kg before curative-intent surgical resection. The parent correlative cohort had eleven to twelve patients and a response rate of 33%. For patients who did not progress, a fourth nivolumab dose was given around day 43, followed by definitive surgical resection on days 50-56. Patients with complete response, partial response or stable disease by RECIST 1.1 were defined as responders, whereas patients with progression were defined as non-responders.

The time point tag for this specimen amounts to: after neoadjuvant nivolumab, at surgical resection. The patients had newly diagnosed stage II-IVA oral cavity squamous cell carcinoma and had not received any prior systemic or radiation treatment. Everyone in the cohort had locally advanced, HPV-negative oral cavity squamous cell carcinoma. Peripheral blood mononuclear cells were analyzed directly and were not maintained or expanded in culture. Samples came from a longitudinal correlative study of a single-arm phase II trial of neoadjuvant nivolumab in oral cavity squamous cell carcinoma. Subject-matched pre- and post-treatment PBMCs and tumors from three responders and three non-responders underwent genomic DNA-based TCRbeta sequencing. Peripheral blood mononuclear cells were drawn once before nivolumab treatment and a second time after treatment, when surgery took place. Genomic DNA was isolated from PBMCs using the Maxwell RSC DNA from Cells kit.

PBMC libraries used mostly about 480 ng of input genomic DNA for deep sequencing, with six replicates per sample. The immunoSEQ hsTCRbeta kit was used to prepare TCRbeta libraries, following the manufacturer's instructions. An Illumina NovaSeq 6000 S4 flow cell was used to sequence the final libraries, which had first been combined to 3 nM. From the authors' description of their analysis: The immunoSEQ Analyzer was used for raw data preprocessing and quality control. The analysis was restricted to productive rearrangements, with each unique CDR3 amino acid sequence defining a clonotype. Using the R package tcR, the researchers computed the Gini-Simpson index as their estimate of repertoire clonality. Student's t test was used to compare Gini indices, while Pearson correlation assessed associations with tumor size change. Entries here come from immuneACCESS through TCRdb and include only in-frame sequences with V and J called. Some clones fail to appear in such tables; in the studies checked, an unresolved V gene covers under half of the shortfall, and the cause of the remainder is unknown. V, J and clone size derive from that table, while D and trimming were established from the DNA sequence. This sample is represented by thousands of clones; 70% of them were singletons. Of the sample, 2.5% to 3.5% is held by the ten largest clones.

Overall study results and their limits: Only a few patients per response group were included in the TCR analyses, and the authors called for validation in larger cohorts. A higher pretreatment blood Treg/Th17 ratio correlated with both higher pretreatment blood TCRbeta clonality and lower post-treatment tumor TCRbeta clonality. Within PBMCs, T cell clonality (Gini index) was significantly higher in non-responders than responders after neoadjuvant nivolumab.

The CDR3 holds 17 amino acids from the cysteine to the phenylalanine. Just the 51-base CDR3 DNA is kept, in frame starting at base 1. The germline V gene (reference sequence) gives CDR1 as PRHDT and CDR2 as FYEKMQ. The V and J ends are trimmed by 5 bases and 0 bases, leaving 16 bases between them. This clone came up once. Its antigen is still unknown. One base away there is no much larger clone; base qualities are not given. The rearrangement joined TRBV13 to TRBJ1-4; TRBD1 is a weak D gene call, 5 bases matching. Material: PBMCs, obtained after nivolumab (anti-PD-1) treatment. The clonotype was recovered from a person aged 35-79 years with oral cavity squamous cell carcinoma. At the DNA level, the sequence is TGTGCCAGCAGCCGAGGCGGGCGGGGGTCAACTAATGAAAAACTGTTTTTT. Its product reads: CASSRGGRGSTNEKLFF.